These 2 T cell receptor beta chains were sequenced from one sample in a study of OX40 agonist ivuxolimab in advanced cancers. Some clones are missing from TCRdb's copy, which holds only in-frame ones; the method was immunoSEQ multiplex PCR. The table shows roughly 9,800 clones, with under 80% occurring only once. Sequences were derived from CD4+ or CD8+ T cells sorted from blood, sampled in a trial of the OX40 agonist ivuxolimab. The receptor source for this set is an adult with an advanced solid tumor such as melanoma, head and neck, liver or kidney cancer.

Here the CDR3 reads CASSQVSSGNTIYF. The CDR3 coding sequence is TGCGCCAGCAGCCAAGTTAGCTCTGGAAACACCATATATTTT. This chain links TRBV4-1 with TRBJ1-3; D unclear. The CDR3 contains 14 residues. Germline CDR1 reads MGHRA; CDR2 reads YSYEKL. The V end lost 1 base, the J end lost 0 bases, and 4 bases lay between the germline ends.

This clone has a handful of counts. V gene TRBV6-5 combines with J gene TRBJ2-1, with TRBD2 identical over 11 bases. V trimming: 8 bases; J trimming: 7 bases; junction bases outside the gene matches: 10. The germline V gene has CDR1 MNHEY and CDR2 SVGAGI. This CDR3 is 15 amino acids long. CDR3: CASGLAGGPGNEQFF. The CDR3 nucleotides are TGTGCCAGCGGCTTAGCGGGAGGGCCGGGGAATGAGCAGTTCTTC.